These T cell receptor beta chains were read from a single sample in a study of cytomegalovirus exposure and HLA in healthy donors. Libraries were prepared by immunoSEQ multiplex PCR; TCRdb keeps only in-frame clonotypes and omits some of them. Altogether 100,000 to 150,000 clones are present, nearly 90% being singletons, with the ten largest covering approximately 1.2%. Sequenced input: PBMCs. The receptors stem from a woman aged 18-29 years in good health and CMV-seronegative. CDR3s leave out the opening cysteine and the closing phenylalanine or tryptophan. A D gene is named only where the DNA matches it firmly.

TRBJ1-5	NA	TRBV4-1	ASRQFRDSNQPQH
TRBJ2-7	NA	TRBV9	ASSVGAGPTGEQY
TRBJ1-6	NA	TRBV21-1	ASRKIQAGLRSSYNSPLH
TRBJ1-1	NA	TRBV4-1	ASSPRQLNTEAF
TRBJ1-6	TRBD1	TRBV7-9	ASSLLGTGNSPLH
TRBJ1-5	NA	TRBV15	ATSRQGNNQPQH
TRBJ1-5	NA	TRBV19	ASSISQGPQPQH
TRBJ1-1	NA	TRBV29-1	SVIGSFGAF
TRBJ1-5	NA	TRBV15	ATSSRQNQPQH
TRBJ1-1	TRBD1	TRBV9	ASSLQGATEAF
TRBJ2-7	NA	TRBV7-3	ASSLGTSTNYEQY
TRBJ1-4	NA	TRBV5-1	ASSPVPIQRAEKLF
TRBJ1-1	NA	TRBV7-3	ASSFPGTEAF
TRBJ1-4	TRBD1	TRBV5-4	ASSLQGAGEKLF
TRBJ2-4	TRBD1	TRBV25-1	ASSTTGQTNIQY
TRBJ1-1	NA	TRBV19	ASSMARGWGTEAF
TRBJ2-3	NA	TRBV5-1	ASHGGGGLGDTQY
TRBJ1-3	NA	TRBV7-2	ASSLVATTIY
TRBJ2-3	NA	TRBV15	ATSSLRYTDTQY
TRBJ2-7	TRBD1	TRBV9	ASSGSGDRGFSEQY
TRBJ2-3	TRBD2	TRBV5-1	ASSSPGLAEDTQY
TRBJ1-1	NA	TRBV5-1	ASRETAGGSVNTEAF
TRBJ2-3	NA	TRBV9	ASSVVGGGLTSTDTQY
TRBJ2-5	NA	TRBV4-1	ASSQAGSETQY
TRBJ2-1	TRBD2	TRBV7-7	ASSLVSSGGVEQF
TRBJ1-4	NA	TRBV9	ASSVMGFSEKLF
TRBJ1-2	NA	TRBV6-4	ASSSTGTSYGYT
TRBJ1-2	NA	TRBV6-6	ASRDKNYGYT
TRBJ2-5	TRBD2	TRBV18	ASSPPSGGHQETQY
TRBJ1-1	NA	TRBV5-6	ASSLTGQGRI
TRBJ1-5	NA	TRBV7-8	ASSFVDQPQH
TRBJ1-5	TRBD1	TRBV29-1	SARTGDNQPQH
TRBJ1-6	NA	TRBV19	ASKTGHLDNSPLH
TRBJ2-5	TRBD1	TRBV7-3	ASSVGQGRETQY
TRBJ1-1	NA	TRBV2	ASSANRWGEAEAF
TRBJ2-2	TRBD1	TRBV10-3	AISPFRTGGTGELF
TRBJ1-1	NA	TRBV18	ASSPGENTEAF
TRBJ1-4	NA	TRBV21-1	ASSRSCEKLF
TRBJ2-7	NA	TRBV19	ASSITLTLAPTTYEQY